The next 31 T cell receptor beta chains were all read from a single sample in a study of blood T cells in healthy people across ages. Primed by a sample-barcoded 5' primer and a J-beta primer mix, a second PCR proceeded for about 6 to 12 cycles. TCRdb re-called the 5' RACE reads through MiXCR, storing one row per CDR3 protein. Among some 880,000 distinct CDR3 sequences listed, 30% to 45% were seen once. The specimen sequenced was blood. The receptor source for this set is a man aged 18 to 30 in good health.

This clonotype was picked up a small number of times. V and J are TRBV6-5 and TRBJ1-4; D gene uncertain. Germline CDR1 is MNHEY and CDR2 is SVGAGI. This CDR3 has 15 amino acids. V was pared by 0 bases and J by 8 bases, with 13 bases between. The CDR3 loop reads CASSYSGFTGEKLFF. CDR3 sequence (DNA): TGTGCCAGCAGTTACTCTGGCTTTACGGGCGAAAAACTGTTTTTT.

The chain combines TRBV7-9 with TRBJ2-3; D is undetermined. Germline loops: CDR1 SEHNR, CDR2 FQNEAQ (reference sequence). V was clipped by 5 bases and J by 5 bases, with 11 bases between them. This CDR3 has 13 residues. The CDR3 loop reads CASSLNSGDTQYF. CDR3 coding DNA: TGTGCCAGCAGCCTTAACTCGGGAGATACGCAGTATTTT.

The chain links TRBV27 to TRBJ2-3, with D possibly TRBD1 on 6 matching bases. Germline V gene lookup returns CDR1 MNHEY and CDR2 SMNVEV (reference sequence). The V end lost 5 bases, the J end lost 4 bases, and 13 bases lay between the germline ends. CDR3 length: 14 residues. The CDR3 bases are TGTGCCAGCAGTCAGGGGTCCTTTCCAGATACGCAGTATTTT. Amino acids: CASSQGSFPDTQYF.

The chain is built from TRBV28 and TRBJ1-2; a possible D gene is TRBD1 (5 bases). Deletions cut 5 bases from V and 7 bases from J, with 20 bases between. The CDR3 length is 15 residues. Looked up from germline, CDR1 is MDHEN and CDR2 is SYDVKM. The CDR3 DNA reads as TGTGCCAGCAGTGCACCCGGGACGTCGTATCTTGGCTACACCTTC. It yields the protein CASSAPGTSYLGYTF.

This clonotype has only a few counts. This sequence joins TRBV7-9 and TRBJ2-7, with 9 bases that match TRBD2. The CDR3 loop spans 17 amino acids. Germline assignment: CDR1 SEHNR and CDR2 FQNEAQ (reference sequence). With V trimmed by 0 bases and J by 5 bases, 11 bases remained unmatched. The CDR3 loop is CASSLAASGALSHEQYF. CDR3 in DNA: TGTGCCAGCAGCTTAGCGGCTAGCGGGGCCCTTTCCCACGAGCAGTACTTC.

The table lists this clonotype with many counts. The chain links TRBV20-1 to TRBJ2-1, with no clear D. CDR3 length: 10 amino acids. Germline V gene data show CDR1 as DFQATT and CDR2 as SNEGSKA (reference sequence). V was clipped by 4 bases and J by 8 bases, with 6 bases between them. CDR3 nucleotides: TGCAGTGCTACCCTTGATGAGCAGTTCTTC. As protein: CSATLDEQFF.

The V call is TRBV6-2 or TRBV6-3, the J call TRBJ2-1; 8 positions match TRBD2. V lost 7 bases, J lost 3 bases, and 5 bases stayed unmatched. Germline V CDR1 and CDR2: MNHEY, SVGEGT. The CDR3 runs 14 residues. The CDR3 nucleotides are TGTGCCAGCATCCCAGCGGGGGACTACAATGAGCAGTTCTTC. Amino acids: CASIPAGDYNEQFF.

The CDR3 is CASSLGTRSYNEQFF. CDR3 sequence (DNA): TGTGCCAGCAGTTTAGGGACGAGGTCCTACAATGAGCAGTTCTTC. The chain joins TRBV12-3 or TRBV12-4 to TRBJ2-1; D gene uncertain. Trimming shortened V by 1 base and J by 1 base, and 8 bases separated the two germline ends. This CDR3 has 15 residues.

The chain has TRBV29-1 and TRBJ2-3, with D perhaps matching TRBD2 (5 bases). Germline V gene lookup returns CDR1 SQVTM and CDR2 ANQGSEA. The CDR3 loop spans 16 amino acids. With 7 bases removed from V and 2 bases from J, the gap between germline ends came to 22 bases. CDR3 bases: TGCAGCGCAGCCTGGCCTCTGGGAGATTACACAGATACGCAGTATTTT. Translating gives CSAAWPLGDYTDTQYF.

This clonotype was seen many times. The chain uses TRBV28 and TRBJ1-5; TRBD1 might be the D (5 bases). V was pared by 2 bases and J by 7 bases, with 9 bases between. CDR1 and CDR2 (germline): MDHEN, SYDVKM. This CDR3 is built from 13 residues. The CDR3 region has the DNA TGTGCCAGCAGTTTACCAGGGATCCAGCCCCAGCATTTT. This gives the protein CASSLPGIQPQHF. The whole variable domain, remainder taken from reference TRBV28 and TRBJ1-5, is DVKVTQSSRYLVKRTGEKVFLECVQDMDHENMFWYRQDPGLGLRLIYFSYDVKMKEKGDIPEGYSVSREKKERFSLILESASTNQTSMYLCASSLPGIQPQHFGDGTRLSIL.

The chain recombines TRBV6-1 with TRBJ2-1; 10 bases are a match to TRBD1. The CDR3 has 17 residues. The germline V gene has CDR1 MNHNS and CDR2 SASEGT. V trimming: 7 bases; J trimming: 6 bases; junction bases outside the gene matches: 15. As DNA, the CDR3 is TGTGCCAGCACTCCCCGCGGGGTAGGGACAGGGGTCAATGAGCAGTTCTTC. This gives the protein CASTPRGVGTGVNEQFF.

The J gene is TRBJ2-5, the V gene TRBV6-2 or TRBV6-3; D gene ambiguous. The last part of the DNA fits TRBJ2-7 better; the J call may be wrong. Germline CDR1 MNHEY, CDR2 SVGEGT. This CDR3 has 15 residues. The CDR3 DNA sequence: TGTGCCAGCAGTTACTCGAATAGTCCCAGCTACGAGCAGTACTTC. Its protein is CASSYSNSPSYEQYF.

The rearrangement uses TRBV9 and TRBJ2-7; TRBD2 agrees at 8 bases. V trimming: 4 bases; J trimming: 7 bases; junction bases outside the gene matches: 13. This CDR3 has 15 amino acids. Looked up from germline, CDR1 is SGDLS and CDR2 is YYNGEE. In DNA, the CDR3 is TGTGCCAGCAGCCTCCAGCGGGGGAGGGGGGATGAGCAGTACTTC. This encodes CASSLQRGRGDEQYF.

CDR3 DNA: TGTGCCAGCAGCCCCCCGGGTGAGCAAAGCACAGATACGCAGTATTTT. Amino acid sequence: CASSPPGEQSTDTQYF. V is TRBV7-9 and J is TRBJ2-3; D is unclear. Germline loops: CDR1 SEHNR, CDR2 FQNEAQ (reference sequence). The CDR3 is 16 residues long. Trimming shortened V by 5 bases and J by 0 bases, and 15 bases separated the two germline ends.

The sample holds many counts of this clonotype. The chain recombines TRBV6-5 with TRBJ2-1, with 7 positions matching TRBD1. CDR3 length: 15 amino acids. Trimming removed 6 bases from V and 5 bases from J; junction bases left unmatched: 10. Looked up from germline, CDR1 is MNHEY and CDR2 is SVGAGI. The CDR3 loop is CASSSRQGFHNEQFF. The CDR3 coding sequence is TGTGCCAGCAGCAGCCGACAGGGTTTCCACAATGAGCAGTTCTTC.

The sample holds a few counts of this clonotype. This chain uses TRBV7-8 with TRBJ1-2; D possibly corresponds to TRBD1 (6 bases). V gave up 5 bases and J gave up 6 bases, with 22 bases separating them. The CDR3 totals 16 residues. The germline CDR1 and CDR2 sequences are SGHVS and FQNEAQ. The CDR3 coding sequence is TGTGCCAGCAGCCCGTTGGGGGCGTCCGGTAGGAATGGCTACACCTTC. Encoded protein: CASSPLGASGRNGYTF.

On this clonotype itself: At one boundary the junction diverges from the germline segment, which might be a read error. The chain has TRBV24-1 and TRBJ2-5; no definite D call. The CDR3 totals 15 residues. Germline CDR1 reads KGHDR; CDR2 reads SFDVKD. CDR3 sequence: CTTIDRLVGQETQYF. DNA of the CDR3: TGTACCACCATTGATAGGCTAGTAGGCCAAGAGACCCAGTACTTC.

This chain connects TRBV20-1 to TRBJ2-3; 11 bases are a match to TRBD2. V shed 6 bases and J 2 bases; nucleotides not matched to a gene: 22. Germline V gene sequence: CDR1 DFQATT, CDR2 SNEGSKA (reference sequence). There are 20 residues in the CDR3. CDR3 in amino acids: CSAPPGLAEGREWTTDTQYF. The DNA for the CDR3 is TGCAGTGCGCCACCGGGACTAGCGGAGGGGCGGGAGTGGACCACAGATACGCAGTATTTT.

The J gene is TRBJ2-1, the V gene TRBV6-1; the D gene is possibly TRBD1 (6 bases). There are 18 residues in the CDR3. CDR1 is MNHNS, CDR2 SASEGT, per germline. Deletions cut 5 bases from V and 3 bases from J, with 23 bases between. As DNA, the CDR3 is TGTGCCAGCAGTCGGGCCCCCTCAGGTAGGGGGTTCTACAATGAGCAGTTCTTC. Protein sequence: CASSRAPSGRGFYNEQFF.

This CDR3 reads CASSSDTPTGELFF. The DNA of the CDR3 is TGCGCCAGCAGCTCAGACACCCCAACCGGGGAGCTGTTTTTT. The chain employs TRBV5-1 and TRBJ2-2, with D unclear. The germline V and J ends were trimmed by 3 bases and 5 bases, with 11 bases remaining between them. The length of the CDR3 is 14 residues. Looked up from germline, CDR1 is SGHRS and CDR2 is YFSETQ.

V is TRBV20-1 and J is TRBJ2-3, with unresolved D. In germline, CDR1 is DFQATT, CDR2 SNEGSKA (reference sequence). Between the trimmed V and J ends, which lost 0 bases and 0 bases, there was a span of 10 bases. CDR3 length: 15 amino acids. The chain's CDR3 is CSAREWQLSTDTQYF. The CDR3 bases are TGCAGTGCTAGAGAGTGGCAGCTCAGCACAGATACGCAGTATTTT.

V and J are TRBV7-3 and TRBJ2-6; no definite D call. V lost 1 base, J lost 0 bases, and 16 bases lay in between. The CDR3 extends over 19 amino acids. Germline V gene sequence: CDR1 SGHTA, CDR2 FQGTGA. The CDR3 DNA reads TGTGCCAGCAGCTTAAGGTCTCAGCTTCCTTTCTCTGGGGCCAACGTCCTGACTTTC. Translated, it gives CASSLRSQLPFSGANVLTF.

V is TRBV2 and J is TRBJ1-6; D possibly corresponds to TRBD1 (6 bases). This CDR3 comprises 13 residues. Germline CDR1 SNHLY, CDR2 FYNNEI. V was cut by 4 bases and J by 6 bases, with 7 bases left in between. CDR3: CASSADSNSPLHF. The CDR3 DNA reads as TGTGCCAGCAGTGCGGACAGTAATTCACCCCTCCACTTT.

This chain joins TRBV10-3 and TRBJ2-1, with 8 bases fitting TRBD1. Germline values: CDR1 ENHRY, CDR2 SYGVKD. V lost 0 bases, J lost 1 base, and 2 bases stayed unmatched. The CDR3 is made up of 16 amino acids. CDR3 loop: CAISESTGASYNEQFF. Here the CDR3 DNA reads TGTGCCATCAGTGAGTCGACAGGGGCGTCCTACAATGAGCAGTTCTTC.

This sequence joins TRBV7-2 and TRBJ1-1; TRBD1 matches 7 bases. With 1 base clipped from V and 6 bases from J, the junction kept 8 bases outside the gene matches. Germline V gives CDR1 SGHTA, CDR2 FQGNSA. The CDR3 contains 15 residues. CDR3 coding DNA: TGTGCCAGCAGCTTAGGGTCGGGACAGATAGCTGAAGCTTTCTTT. Protein sequence: CASSLGSGQIAEAFF.

The chain couples TRBV7-2 to TRBJ2-4, with D possibly being TRBD1 or TRBD2 (5 bases each). Germline V gene data show CDR1 as SGHTA and CDR2 as FQGNSA. This CDR3 spans 15 amino acids. The ends were cut back, 0 bases at V and 6 bases at J, with 12 bases in the middle. CDR3 loop: CASSLARDPGNIQYF. The CDR3 nucleotides are TGTGCCAGCAGCTTAGCCCGGGACCCCGGAAACATTCAGTACTTC.

CDR3 amino acids: CASSQVGGGGTDTQYF. The CDR3 nucleotides are TGTGCCAGCAGCCAAGTTGGCGGGGGGGGCACAGATACGCAGTATTTT. The chain joins TRBV3-1 to TRBJ2-3, with 9 nucleotides matching TRBD2. The CDR3 runs to 16 residues. Per the germline V gene, CDR1 is LGHDT and CDR2 is YNNKEL (reference sequence). V shed 1 base, J shed 1 base, and the junction held 3 bases outside the gene matches.

The chain recombines TRBV4-1 with TRBJ2-1; TRBD2 matches at 9 bases. Germline lookup yields CDR1 MGHRA and CDR2 YSYEKL. With 1 base clipped from V and 7 bases from J, the junction kept 5 bases outside the gene matches. This CDR3 comprises 15 residues. The chain's CDR3 is CASSQVLAGLNEQFF. The CDR3 nucleotides read TGCGCCAGCAGCCAAGTCCTAGCGGGGTTAAATGAGCAGTTCTTC.

This rearrangement joins TRBV6-6 to TRBJ1-4, with D unresolved. V lost 10 bases to trimming and J lost 11 bases, with 11 bases between them. Germline CDR1 MNHNY, CDR2 SVGAGI (reference sequence). This CDR3 comprises 10 residues. CDR3 loop: CATQSGKLFF. Written as DNA, the CDR3 is TGTGCCACCCAAAGTGGTAAACTGTTTTTT.

The chain employs TRBV12-3 or TRBV12-4 and TRBJ2-7; 10 bases agree with TRBD1. The CDR3 covers 14 residues. After removal of 4 bases from V and 5 bases from J, the junction contained 5 bases not matched to a gene. As DNA, the CDR3 is TGTGCCAGCAGTTCAAGGACAGGGGGTAACGAGCAGTACTTC. It codes for CASSSRTGGNEQYF.

Worth noting for this clonotype: An end of the junction does not agree with germline; a read error may underlie this. V usage is TRBV7-2 and J usage is TRBJ2-7; 8 bases match TRBD2. In germline, CDR1 is SGHTA, CDR2 FQGNSA. This CDR3 is built from 15 residues. In nucleotides, the CDR3 is TGTGTCAGCAGCTTAGTGGGGACTAGGAGCTCCGAGCAGTACTTC. Translation gives CVSSLVGTRSSEQYF.